This paragraph covers one T cell receptor (beta chain) sequence. Patients chosen for sequencing had CD8+CD57+ cells that had expanded, as shown by flow cytometry. Each patient carried a diagnosis of severe acquired aplastic anemia. TCR beta VDJ combinations and CDR3 sequences were profiled from genomic DNA. Via MiXCR, TCRdb re-called the reads, giving one row per CDR3 protein. Of 150,000 to 160,000 distinct CDR3 sequences in the sample, just over 50% were seen once. From germline, CDR1 is SEHNR and CDR2 FQNEAQ (reference sequence). The CDR3 has 13 residues. V was clipped by 6 bases and J by 3 bases, with 10 bases between them. This sample is drawn from a study of CD8+CD57+ T cells in acquired aplastic anemia. As for the study in general: The mean DNA yield obtained from sorted CD4+ and CD8+ cells came to 3 to 4 ug.

Sequencing was carried out using sorted CD4+, CD8+, or CD8+CD57+ T cells (not recorded which) from PBMCs. The receptor was isolated from a human donor with aplastic anemia. V and J are TRBV7-9 and TRBJ2-3; D is uncertain. The CDR3 is CASRSDATDTQYF. For the CDR3, the DNA is TGTGCCAGCAGGTCGGACGCAACAGATACGCAGTATTTT.